The sequence of this T cell receptor beta chain was determined in a study of T-cell reconstitution after alpha-beta-depleted transplantation in children. Germline CDR1 reads SGHRS; CDR2 reads YFSETQ. There are 15 residues in the CDR3. V shed 9 bases and J shed 2 bases, with 17 bases lying between them. For TCRbeta, the library was prepared with unique molecular identifiers. TCRdb re-derived calls from the PCR reads in MiXCR, one entry per CDR3 protein. The table has 350,000 to 450,000 distinct CDR3 sequences, over 20% seen once; the top ten hold around 4%. J is TRBJ2-2 and V is TRBV5-1; tentative D call: TRBD1 (6 bases). The source was PBMCs from the stem cell graft donor, collected from the stem cell graft. This clonotype was obtained from a human donor who donated a stem cell graft to a child with acute myeloid leukemia. Written as DNA, the CDR3 is TGCGCCACCGAGCTCGAGGGGACAAACACCGGGGAGCTGTTTTTT. Amino acid sequence: CATELEGTNTGELFF.